This T cell receptor beta chain was found in a study of identical twins. A universal primer site was created by template switching, with the cDNA bearing unique molecular identifiers. Via MiXCR, TCRdb re-called the 5' RACE reads, giving one row per CDR3 protein. Among 300,000 to 400,000 distinct CDR3 sequences listed, around 9.7% were seen once. Germline CDR1 is LNHNV and CDR2 is YYDKDF (reference sequence). The V and J ends lost 1 base and 7 bases respectively, with 13 bases between them. The CDR3 is 15 residues long. The donors were all healthy and Caucasian. In its sample, this clonotype was seen a few times.

Sequencing was performed on naive T cells sorted from blood. This chain joins TRBV15 and TRBJ1-4, with D perhaps TRBD1 (5 bases). The receptor was derived from a woman aged 50 to 60 in good health. CDR3 DNA sequence: TGTGCCACCAGCAGAGCCCCCGGGACGGGTGAAAAACTGTTTTTT. Protein: CATSRAPGTGEKLFF.